The 18 T cell receptor beta chains given below trace back to one sample, sequenced in a study of blood T cell repertoires in COVID-19. Sequencing used immunoSEQ multiplex PCR; TCRdb keeps in-frame clones, though not all of them. The sample carries a few hundred thousand clones, around 83% recorded once. The sequencing sample was made of PBMCs or T cells enriched from blood (not recorded which). These receptors originate from a woman aged 45-59 years who had recovered from COVID-19.

The chain has TRBV2 and TRBJ1-5, with TRBD1 matching 7 bases. Trimming removed 6 bases from V and 0 bases from J; junction bases left unmatched: 5. This CDR3 contains 15 residues. Looked up from germline, CDR1 is SNHLY and CDR2 is FYNNEI. In DNA, the CDR3 is TGTGCCAGCAGGAAGGGGGCGTATAGCAATCAGCCCCAGCATTTT. Translated, it gives CASRKGAYSNQPQHF.

The chain employs TRBV4-2 and TRBJ1-2; TRBD1 agrees at 7 bases. The CDR3 loop spans 18 amino acids. Germline V gene sequence: CDR1 LGHNA, CDR2 YNFKEQ. V gave up 0 bases and J gave up 7 bases; unmatched junction bases: 17. CDR3 DNA sequence: TGTGCCAGCAGCCAAGAGGTCACACACCCGGACAGGATACGTGGCTACACCTTC. Translated: CASSQEVTHPDRIRGYTF.

The gene calls are TRBV5-8 and TRBJ1-2, with TRBD1 identical over 7 bases. V was clipped by 4 bases and J by 2 bases; unmatched bases: 8. The CDR3 is 15 residues long. Germline-derived CDR1 and CDR2 are SGHTS and YDEGEE. This CDR3 reads CASSLTGTANYGYTF. In DNA, the CDR3 is TGTGCCAGCAGCCTGACCGGGACAGCAAACTATGGCTACACCTTC.

V gene TRBV7-2 combines with J gene TRBJ1-2; no definite D call. This CDR3 spans 14 amino acids. Trimming cost V 7 bases and J 1 base, with 13 bases left between them. CDR1 SGHTA and CDR2 FQGNSA come from the germline V gene. This CDR3 is CASTFNGGNYGYTF. The CDR3 DNA reads as TGTGCCAGCACCTTCAACGGCGGTAACTATGGCTACACCTTC.

The chain is built from TRBV7-2 and TRBJ2-7; D remains ambiguous. The germline V gene has CDR1 SGHTA and CDR2 FQGNSA. The CDR3 is made up of 14 amino acids. V shed 2 bases and J shed 2 bases, with 10 bases lying between them. The CDR3 sequence is CASSLMVSAYEQYF. In nucleotides, the CDR3 is TGTGCCAGCAGCTTAATGGTCAGCGCCTACGAGCAGTACTTC.

The chain couples TRBV7-3 to TRBJ2-1, with 8 bases matching TRBD2. Germline assignment: CDR1 SGHTA and CDR2 FQGTGA. This CDR3 spans 16 amino acids. V dropped 2 bases and J dropped 0; count of bases not matched to a gene: 3. The CDR3 is CASSLFAGGSYNEQFF. Written as DNA, the CDR3 is TGTGCCAGCAGCTTATTCGCGGGGGGCTCCTACAATGAGCAGTTCTTC.

The genes are TRBV11-2 and TRBJ2-7, with 14 bases that match TRBD2. J lost 5 bases, V lost 3 bases, and 3 bases had no gene match. The germline CDR1 and CDR2 sequences are SGHAT and FQNNGV. The CDR3 loop spans 15 amino acids. The CDR3 DNA follows: TGTGCCAGCAGCTTGGGACTAGCGGGGGTGAACGAGCAGTACTTC. As protein: CASSLGLAGVNEQYF.

The V call is TRBV9, the J call TRBJ2-1, with 12 bases that match TRBD2. Germline V lookup: CDR1 SGDLS, CDR2 YYNGEE. This CDR3 has 17 amino acids. V dropped 4 bases and J dropped 3; count of bases not matched to a gene: 8. CDR3 loop: CASSPTMGLAGYNEQFF. CDR3 bases: TGTGCCAGCAGCCCCACGATGGGACTAGCGGGCTACAATGAGCAGTTCTTC.

The chain joins TRBV5-1 to TRBJ1-1; D may be TRBD1 (6 bases). The CDR3 runs 13 residues. V was cut by 7 bases and J by 1 base, with 11 bases left in between. Germline V gives CDR1 SGHRS, CDR2 YFSETQ. This CDR3 reads CASAEQGNTEAFF. The DNA of the CDR3 is TGCGCCAGCGCAGAACAGGGGAACACTGAAGCTTTCTTT.

The chain joins TRBV5-1 to TRBJ2-2, with D possibly being TRBD2 (6 bases). CDR3 length: 15 residues. V lost 4 bases to trimming and J lost 4 bases, with 14 bases between them. In germline, CDR1 is SGHRS, CDR2 YFSETQ. The CDR3 here is CASSIREPATGELFF. The CDR3 bases are TGCGCCAGCAGCATCCGGGAGCCAGCCACCGGGGAGCTGTTTTTT.

The V and J genes are TRBV5-6 and TRBJ1-2; tentatively, D is TRBD1 (5 bases). Trimming removed 3 bases at V and 5 bases at J, with 14 bases between. Germline CDR1 reads SGHDT; CDR2 reads YYEEEE. The CDR3 has 14 residues. DNA for the CDR3: TGTGCCAGCAGCTGGGGGGTCGTCAGTTATGGCTACACCTTC. Translated, it gives CASSWGVVSYGYTF.

The chain recombines TRBV7-2 with TRBJ2-3, with 7 positions matching TRBD1. After removal of 4 bases from V and 3 bases from J, the junction contained 7 bases not matched to a gene. The CDR3 is 15 residues long. CDR1 is SGHTA, CDR2 FQGNSA, per germline. CDR3 sequence (DNA): TGTGCCAGCAGCTCCCAGGGGGTTTCTACAGATACGCAGTATTTT. It is translated as CASSSQGVSTDTQYF. Using reference TRBV7-2 and TRBJ2-3 for the parts outside the CDR3, the full variable domain is GAGVSQSPSNKVTEKGKDVELRCDPISGHTALYWYRQSLGQGLEFLIYFQGNSAPDKSGLPSDRFSAERTGGSVSTLTIQRTQQEDSAVYLCASSSQGVSTDTQYFGPGTRLTVL.

This chain connects TRBV19 to TRBJ2-7; perhaps TRBD1 as D (7 bases). The CDR3 extends over 13 amino acids. With 3 bases removed from V and 3 bases from J, the gap between germline ends came to 9 bases. The germline V gene encodes CDR1 LNHDA and CDR2 SQIVND (reference sequence). Here the CDR3 DNA reads TGTGCCAGTAGTATTCAGGGGGGCTACGAGCAGTACTTC. It encodes CASSIQGGYEQYF.

This chain connects TRBV4-1 to TRBJ1-6; TRBD1 matches 9 bases. The CDR3 extends over 16 amino acids. V trimming: 2 bases; J trimming: 6 bases; junction bases outside the gene matches: 5. CDR1 is MGHRA and CDR2 is YSYEKL in the germline V gene. In DNA, the CDR3 is TGCGCCAGCAGCCAACGACAGGGGGGTTCTAATTCACCCCTCCACTTT. Translation gives CASSQRQGGSNSPLHF.

As regards this clone: This specimen includes other DNA sequences encoding the same CDR3. DNA for the CDR3: TGCGCCAGCAGCCAAGATAGAGGTGGTAATTCACCCCTCCACTTT. Translating it yields CASSQDRGGNSPLHF. This rearrangement joins TRBV4-3 to TRBJ1-6, with D unclear. V was pared by 0 bases and J by 6 bases, with 9 bases between. The CDR3 covers 15 residues. CDR1 LGHNA and CDR2 YSLEER come from the germline V gene.

The chain uses TRBV19 and TRBJ1-1; tentatively, D is TRBD1 (5 bases). The CDR3 totals 13 residues. Trimming shortened V by 1 base and J by 11 bases, and 14 bases separated the two germline ends. Germline V gives CDR1 LNHDA, CDR2 SQIVND (reference sequence). This CDR3 is CASSIGGMVGAFF. The DNA for the CDR3 is TGTGCCAGTAGTATAGGGGGCATGGTCGGCGCTTTCTTT. The whole variable domain, remainder taken from reference TRBV19 and TRBJ1-1, is DGGITQSPKYLFRKEGQNVTLSCEQNLNHDAMYWYRQDPGQGLRLIYYSQIVNDFQKGDIAEGYSVSREKKESFPLTVTSAQKNPTAFYLCASSIGGMVGAFFGQGTRLTVV.

The V gene is TRBV3-1 (or the pseudogene TRBV3-2), the J gene TRBJ2-6; D not certain. Trimming pared 4 bases from V and 1 base from J, leaving 8 bases between. The CDR3 contains 15 residues. Germline CDR1 and CDR2: LGHDT and YNNKEL (reference sequence). The CDR3 DNA reads TGTGCCAGCAGCCCTAGTTTATCTGGGGCCAACGTCCTGACTTTC. It specifies CASSPSLSGANVLTF.

The rearrangement joins TRBV29-1 to TRBJ2-1, with 9 bases identical to TRBD1. Unmatched junction bases numbered 21, after V lost 7 bases and J lost 8 bases. This CDR3 has 17 residues. CDR1 is SQVTM, CDR2 ANQGSEA, per germline. The CDR3 nucleotides read TGCAGCGGACGAGGGACAGGGCAGGGTAAGAGGGCCCATGAGCAGTTCTTC. Amino acid sequence: CSGRGTGQGKRAHEQFF.